These T cell receptor beta chains were read from a single sample in a study of T cells after yellow fever vaccination. Each CDR3 protein is one row after TCRdb ran MiXCR on the 5' RACE reads. Of some 560,000 distinct CDR3 sequences listed, around 21% were seen once; the top ten hold around 15%. The source was PBMCs, collected 15 days after the yellow fever booster vaccination. These TCRs come from a man younger than 45 who received the YFV17D yellow fever vaccine. Both conserved end residues are part of each CDR3. D genes are given only for firm matches. Not all rows give a size; the values are once, few, many and, for expanded clones, a class.

v_call: TRBV12-3/TRBV12-4; clone_size: NA; j_call: TRBJ1-5; d_call: NA; cdr3_nt: TGTGCCAGCAGTTTATTCAGCAATCAGCCCCAGCATTTT; cdr3_aa: CASSLFSNQPQHF
v_call: TRBV12-3/TRBV12-4; clone_size: many; j_call: TRBJ2-1; d_call: NA; cdr3_nt: TGTGCCAGCAGTTTAGGGGCCGAGCAGTTCTTC; cdr3_aa: CASSLGAEQFF
v_call: TRBV7-7; clone_size: NA; j_call: TRBJ2-3; d_call: NA; cdr3_nt: TGTGCTAGCAGCCGGGACCTCGGCACAGATACGCAGTATTTT; cdr3_aa: CASSRDLGTDTQYF
v_call: TRBV7-3; clone_size: NA; j_call: TRBJ2-6; d_call: NA; cdr3_nt: TGTGCCAGCAGCTTAATGCTCTCTGGGGCCAACGTCCTGACTTTC; cdr3_aa: CASSLMLSGANVLTF
v_call: TRBV14; clone_size: few; j_call: TRBJ2-5; d_call: NA; cdr3_nt: TGTGCCAGCAGCCAAGATCCGGGCAGGCAGACCCAGTACTTC; cdr3_aa: CASSQDPGRQTQYF
v_call: TRBV6-5; clone_size: NA; j_call: TRBJ2-5; d_call: TRBD1; cdr3_nt: TGTGCCAGCAGTTACTCGGTCGGGACAGGAGAGACCCAGTACTTC; cdr3_aa: CASSYSVGTGETQYF
v_call: TRBV24-1; clone_size: NA; j_call: TRBJ2-2; d_call: NA; cdr3_nt: TGTGCCACCAGTGATTACAGGGCACGGGAGCTGTTTTTT; cdr3_aa: CATSDYRARELFF
v_call: TRBV20-1; clone_size: once; j_call: TRBJ2-5; d_call: NA; cdr3_nt: TGCAGTGCTAGACAGGGGATACAAGAGACCCAGTACTTC; cdr3_aa: CSARQGIQETQYF
v_call: TRBV24-1; clone_size: few; j_call: TRBJ2-1; d_call: TRBD1; cdr3_nt: TGTGCCACCAGTGATTGGACAGGGTTGAGTAATGAGCAGTTCTTC; cdr3_aa: CATSDWTGLSNEQFF
v_call: TRBV6-2/TRBV6-3; clone_size: NA; j_call: TRBJ2-1; d_call: TRBD1; cdr3_nt: TGTGCCAGCAAGGGGGCGGGTGAGCAGTTCTTC; cdr3_aa: CASKGAGEQFF
v_call: TRBV20-1; clone_size: NA; j_call: TRBJ2-1; d_call: TRBD2; cdr3_nt: TGCAGTGCTAGAGATACGGGAGGATCCTACAATGAGCAGTTCTTC; cdr3_aa: CSARDTGGSYNEQFF
v_call: TRBV7-9; clone_size: NA; j_call: TRBJ2-7; d_call: NA; cdr3_nt: TGTGCCAGCAGCTTATCGGCATGGGAGGGGGACGAGCAGTACTTC; cdr3_aa: CASSLSAWEGDEQYF
v_call: TRBV6-2/TRBV6-3; clone_size: few; j_call: TRBJ1-5; d_call: NA; cdr3_nt: TGTGCCAGCAGTTACGGAGATCAGCCCCAGCATTTT; cdr3_aa: CASSYGDQPQHF
v_call: TRBV12-3/TRBV12-4; clone_size: NA; j_call: TRBJ2-7; d_call: TRBD2; cdr3_nt: TGTGCCAGCAGTTCCCTAGCGGGAGGGGGCCACGAGCAGTACTTC; cdr3_aa: CASSSLAGGGHEQYF
v_call: TRBV4-2; clone_size: few; j_call: TRBJ2-2; d_call: TRBD1; cdr3_nt: TGTGCCAGCAGTCGCGGTGGGCCCGGACAGGGCCTAAATAGCGGGGAGCTGTTTTTT; cdr3_aa: CASSRGGPGQGLNSGELFF
v_call: TRBV5-4; clone_size: NA; j_call: TRBJ2-1; d_call: TRBD2; cdr3_nt: TGTGCCAGCAGCGCCGGGACTAGCGGGACCAATGAGCAGTTCTTC; cdr3_aa: CASSAGTSGTNEQFF
v_call: TRBV29-1; clone_size: few; j_call: TRBJ2-7; d_call: NA; cdr3_nt: TGCAGCGTTTATACTTACGAGCAGTACTTC; cdr3_aa: CSVYTYEQYF
v_call: TRBV2; clone_size: NA; j_call: TRBJ2-7; d_call: NA; cdr3_nt: TGTGCCAGCGGGCAAACCGAGCAGTACTTC; cdr3_aa: CASGQTEQYF